This TCR beta chain was recorded in a study of T-cell reconstitution after alpha-beta-depleted transplantation in children listed by TCRdb under 2016. Notes on the research overall: Using TCR repertoire profiling, the study followed T-cell immune reconstitution in a quantitative way in children after TCRalphabeta/CD19-depleted allogeneic hematopoietic cell transplantation.

Reading the label with the study, this specimen's treatment or condition is: allogeneic hematopoietic cell transplantation with graft depleted of TCRalphabeta T cells and CD19 B cells. TCRalphabeta/CD19-depleted allogeneic hematopoietic cell grafts were given to the transplant recipients, all of whom were children. The library was produced with PCR. TCRdb records Illumina HiSeq 2500 as the sequencer. TCR libraries were prepared with molecular barcoding, using unique molecular identifiers to normalize TCRbeta repertoire quantification. The public reads were reanalyzed by TCRdb: fastp trimming at Q25, MiXCR alignment, in-frame beta chains only. Rows with a matching CDR3 protein are joined into one entry that keeps the most common DNA and genes. In all, the sample holds about 980,000 distinct CDR3 sequences, and around 30% of those were seen once. The ten biggest clones cover approximately 30% of the sample.

Results and caveats for the whole study, not just this receptor: In some patients, the high TCRbeta diversity seen at day 60 was put down to recipient T cells and intrathymic progenitors that had survived conditioning. The frequencies of hyperexpanded clones fell over the following months, and after one year, T-cell counts and TCRbeta diversity were mostly attributed to newly produced T cells. The apparently early alphabetaT-cell count recovery about two months after transplant was reportedly dependent on only several hundred rapidly expanded clones derived from non-depleted graft cells.

The germline V gene yields MNHNS for CDR1 and SASEGT for CDR2. V and J are truncated by 8 bases and 5 bases respectively, leaving an intervening sequence of 18 bases. The CDR3 sequence holds 14 residues, the cysteine and phenylalanine included. The read is trimmed to its CDR3 DNA, 42 bases read in frame from base 1. In the case of this clonotype: It has no known antigen specificity. It has no much larger one-base neighbor in the sample; base qualities were not kept.

The V and J segments used are TRBV6-1 and TRBJ1-1, with a tentative D gene TRBD1 over 6 matching bases. This TCR was sampled from a boy younger than two who had a stem cell transplant for SCID, so the T cells may come from the graft donor. This specimen was PBMCs, mostly from graft donor cells, taken 360 days after TCRalphabeta/CD19-depleted stem cell transplant. The base sequence is TGTGCCAGCGGGGCTGGGGGCTATGGGACTGAAGCTTTCTTT. It encodes CASGAGGYGTEAFF.